This TCR beta chain was documented in a study of graft-versus-host responses after intestinal transplantation. Study overall: Uniformly, recipients were administered anti-thymocyte globulin induction with subsequent tacrolimus and steroids for approximately 3 years. Study-level findings and limits: GvH clones were identified in recipient marrow, with some first appearing in ileum or blood. Peak circulating GvH clone levels were associated with early post-transplant HvG declines.

The CDR3 sequence is 15 residues long. The V end was cut by 0 bases, the J end by 5 bases, with 13 bases between. Looked up from germline, CDR1 is MGHRA and CDR2 is YSYEKL. As regards this clone: Its antigen remains unidentified.

Only in-frame clones appear in the TCRdb table, and some are missing; sequencing was by immunoSEQ multiplex PCR. Of 95,000 to 130,000 clones detected, approximately 90% appear once; the ten largest clones hold approximately 0.17%. The rearrangement uses TRBV4-1 and TRBJ1-1, with D hard to call. The sample consisted of unstimulated CD4+ T cells sorted from spleen or lymph node cells, taken before intestinal transplant. The TCR was taken from a human donor who received an intestinal transplant. In nucleotides, the CDR3 is TGCGCCAGCAGCCAAGAGACTCGGGGTCTTACTGAAGCTTTCTTT. This encodes CASSQETRGLTEAFF.